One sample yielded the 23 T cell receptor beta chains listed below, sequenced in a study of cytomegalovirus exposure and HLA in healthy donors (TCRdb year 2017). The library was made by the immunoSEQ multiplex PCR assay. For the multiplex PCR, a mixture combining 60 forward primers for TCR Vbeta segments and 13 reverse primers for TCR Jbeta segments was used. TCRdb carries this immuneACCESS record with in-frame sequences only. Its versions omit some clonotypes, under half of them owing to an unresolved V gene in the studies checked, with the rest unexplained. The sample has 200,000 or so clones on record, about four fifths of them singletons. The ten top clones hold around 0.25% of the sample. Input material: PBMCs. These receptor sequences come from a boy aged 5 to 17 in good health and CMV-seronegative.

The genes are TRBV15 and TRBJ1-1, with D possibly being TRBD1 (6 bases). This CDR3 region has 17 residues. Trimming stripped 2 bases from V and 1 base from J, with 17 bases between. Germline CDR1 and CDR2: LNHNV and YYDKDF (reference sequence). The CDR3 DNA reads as TGTGCCACCAGCAGATCCCTTTTCCAGGGGAAGAACACTGAAGCTTTCTTT. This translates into CATSRSLFQGKNTEAFF.

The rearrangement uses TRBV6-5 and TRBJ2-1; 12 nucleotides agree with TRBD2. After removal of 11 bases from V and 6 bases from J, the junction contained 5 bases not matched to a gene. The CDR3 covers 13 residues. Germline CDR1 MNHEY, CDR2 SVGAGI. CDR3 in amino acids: CAARTSGVNEQFF. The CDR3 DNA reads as TGTGCCGCTCGGACTAGCGGGGTCAATGAGCAGTTCTTC.

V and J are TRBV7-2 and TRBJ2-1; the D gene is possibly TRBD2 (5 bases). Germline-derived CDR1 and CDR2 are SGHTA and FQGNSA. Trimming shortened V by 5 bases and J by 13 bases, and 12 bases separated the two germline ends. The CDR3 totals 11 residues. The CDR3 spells CASSPKRLQFF. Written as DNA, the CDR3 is TGTGCCAGCAGCCCCAAGCGGCTACAGTTCTTC.

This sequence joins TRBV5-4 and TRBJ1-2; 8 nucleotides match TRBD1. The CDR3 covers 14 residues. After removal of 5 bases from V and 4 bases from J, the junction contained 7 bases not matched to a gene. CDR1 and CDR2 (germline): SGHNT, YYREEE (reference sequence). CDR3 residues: CASRKAGGIYGYTF. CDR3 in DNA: TGTGCCAGCAGAAAGGCAGGGGGCATCTATGGCTACACCTTC.

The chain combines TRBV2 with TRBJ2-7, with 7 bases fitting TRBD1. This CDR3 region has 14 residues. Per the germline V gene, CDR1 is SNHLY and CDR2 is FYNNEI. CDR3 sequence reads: CVPPPGQPVCEQYF. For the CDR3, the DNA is TGTGTCCCACCTCCGGGACAGCCCGTTTGTGAGCAGTACTTC.

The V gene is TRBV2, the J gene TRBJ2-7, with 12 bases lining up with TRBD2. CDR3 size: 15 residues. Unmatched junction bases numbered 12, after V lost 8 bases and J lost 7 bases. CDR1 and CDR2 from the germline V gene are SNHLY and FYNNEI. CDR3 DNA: TGTGCCAGCCAGGCTAGACTAGCGGGAGTACAAGAGCAGTACTTC. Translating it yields CASQARLAGVQEQYF.

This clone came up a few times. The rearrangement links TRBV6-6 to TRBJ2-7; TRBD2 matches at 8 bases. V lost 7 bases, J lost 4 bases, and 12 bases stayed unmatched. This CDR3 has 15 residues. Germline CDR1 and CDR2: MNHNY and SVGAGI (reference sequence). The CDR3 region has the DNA TGTGCCAGCACCAAGATCGGGAGGGCAAATTACGAGCAGTACTTC. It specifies CASTKIGRANYEQYF.

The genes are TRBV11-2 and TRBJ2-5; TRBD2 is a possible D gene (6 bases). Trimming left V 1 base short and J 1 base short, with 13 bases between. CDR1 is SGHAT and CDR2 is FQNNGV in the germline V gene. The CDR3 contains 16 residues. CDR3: CASSLAPRGSQETQYF. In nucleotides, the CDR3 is TGTGCCAGCAGCTTAGCGCCGCGGGGATCCCAAGAGACCCAGTACTTC.

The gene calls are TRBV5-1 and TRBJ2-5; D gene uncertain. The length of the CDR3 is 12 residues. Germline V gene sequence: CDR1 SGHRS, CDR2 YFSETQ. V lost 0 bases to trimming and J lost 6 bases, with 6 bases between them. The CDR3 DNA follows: TGCGCCAGCAGCTTGGTTGCGCAGACCCAGTACTTC. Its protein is CASSLVAQTQYF. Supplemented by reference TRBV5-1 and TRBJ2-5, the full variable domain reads KAGVTQTPRYLIKTRGQQVTLSCSPISGHRSVSWYQQTPGQGLQFLFEYFSETQRNKGNFPGRFSGRQFSNSRSEMNVSTLELGDSALYLCASSLVAQTQYFGPGTRLLVL.

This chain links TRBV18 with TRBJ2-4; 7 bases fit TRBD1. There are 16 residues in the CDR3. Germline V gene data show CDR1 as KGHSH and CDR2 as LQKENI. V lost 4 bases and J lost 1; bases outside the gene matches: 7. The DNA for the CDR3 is TGTGCCAGCTCACAATATACAGGGGAGGCCAAAAACATTCAGTACTTC. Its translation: CASSQYTGEAKNIQYF.

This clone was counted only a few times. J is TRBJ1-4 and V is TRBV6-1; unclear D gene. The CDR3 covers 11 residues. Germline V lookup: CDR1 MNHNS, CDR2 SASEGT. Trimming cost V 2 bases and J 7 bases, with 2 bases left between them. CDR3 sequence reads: CASSELEKLFF. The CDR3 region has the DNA TGTGCCAGCAGTGAACTTGAAAAACTGTTTTTT.

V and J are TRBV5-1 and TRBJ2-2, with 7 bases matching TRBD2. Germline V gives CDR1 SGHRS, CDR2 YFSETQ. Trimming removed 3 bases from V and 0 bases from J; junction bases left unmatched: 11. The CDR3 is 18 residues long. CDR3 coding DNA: TGCGCCAGCAGCTCAGCTGTTCCGGGACTACCGAACACCGGGGAGCTGTTTTTT. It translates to CASSSAVPGLPNTGELFF.

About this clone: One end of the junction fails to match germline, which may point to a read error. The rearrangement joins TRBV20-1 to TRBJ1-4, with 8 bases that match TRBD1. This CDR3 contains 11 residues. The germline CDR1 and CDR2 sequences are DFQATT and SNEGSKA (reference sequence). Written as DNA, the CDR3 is TGCAGTGCTAGAGTGGGTGGGACAGGTACTTTT. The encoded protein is CSARVGGTGTF.

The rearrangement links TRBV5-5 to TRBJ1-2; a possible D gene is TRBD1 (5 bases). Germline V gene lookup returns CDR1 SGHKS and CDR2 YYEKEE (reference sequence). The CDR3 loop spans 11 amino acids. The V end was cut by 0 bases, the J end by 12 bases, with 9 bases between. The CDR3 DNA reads TGTGCCAGCAGCTTGGGGGGCCACCACACCTTC. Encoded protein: CASSLGGHHTF.

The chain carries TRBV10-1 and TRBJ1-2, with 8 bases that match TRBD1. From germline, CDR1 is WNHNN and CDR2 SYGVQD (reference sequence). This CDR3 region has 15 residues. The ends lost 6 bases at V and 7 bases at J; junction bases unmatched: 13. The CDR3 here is CASRNTGQVESGYTF. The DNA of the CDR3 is TGCGCCAGCAGGAATACGGGACAGGTCGAAAGTGGCTACACCTTC.

CDR3 loop: CASRHGTSSMETQYF. CDR3 in DNA: TGTGCCAGCAGGCATGGGACTAGCTCTATGGAGACCCAGTACTTC. The chain uses TRBV6-6 and TRBJ2-5; TRBD2 matches 9 bases. The V gene's germline CDR1 is MNHNY and CDR2 SVGAGI (reference sequence). This CDR3 spans 15 amino acids. V was clipped by 6 bases and J by 5 bases; unmatched bases: 10.

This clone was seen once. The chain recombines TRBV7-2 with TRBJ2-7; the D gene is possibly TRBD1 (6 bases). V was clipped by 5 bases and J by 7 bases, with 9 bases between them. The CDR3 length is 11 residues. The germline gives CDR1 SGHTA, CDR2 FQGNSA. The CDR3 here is CASSNTGEQYF. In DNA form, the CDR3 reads TGTGCCAGCAGCAATACAGGGGAGCAGTACTTC. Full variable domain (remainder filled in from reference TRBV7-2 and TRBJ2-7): GAGVSQSPSNKVTEKGKDVELRCDPISGHTALYWYRQSLGQGLEFLIYFQGNSAPDKSGLPSDRFSAERTGGSVSTLTIQRTQQEDSAVYLCASSNTGEQYFGPGTRLTVT.

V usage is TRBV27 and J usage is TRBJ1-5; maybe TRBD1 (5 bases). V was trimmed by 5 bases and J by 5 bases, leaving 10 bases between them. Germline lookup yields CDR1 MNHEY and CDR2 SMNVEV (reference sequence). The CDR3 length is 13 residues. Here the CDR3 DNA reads TGTGCCAGCAGTCCGGGGGTTCATCAGCCCCAGCATTTT. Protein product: CASSPGVHQPQHF.

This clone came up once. CDR3 sequence: CASRAYQETQYF. DNA of the CDR3: TGCGCCAGCAGAGCGTACCAAGAGACCCAGTACTTC. The rearrangement uses TRBV5-1 and TRBJ2-5; no clear D gene. The V gene's germline CDR1 is SGHRS and CDR2 YFSETQ. CDR3 length: 12 residues. With 5 bases removed from V and 0 bases from J, the gap between germline ends came to 5 bases. Filled out from reference TRBV5-1 and TRBJ2-5, the complete variable domain reads KAGVTQTPRYLIKTRGQQVTLSCSPISGHRSVSWYQQTPGQGLQFLFEYFSETQRNKGNFPGRFSGRQFSNSRSEMNVSTLELGDSALYLCASRAYQETQYFGPGTRLLVL.

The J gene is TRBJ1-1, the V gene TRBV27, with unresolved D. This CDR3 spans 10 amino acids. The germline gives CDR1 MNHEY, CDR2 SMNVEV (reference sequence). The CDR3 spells CARMNTEAFF. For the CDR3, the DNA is TGTGCGAGGATGAACACTGAAGCTTTCTTT.

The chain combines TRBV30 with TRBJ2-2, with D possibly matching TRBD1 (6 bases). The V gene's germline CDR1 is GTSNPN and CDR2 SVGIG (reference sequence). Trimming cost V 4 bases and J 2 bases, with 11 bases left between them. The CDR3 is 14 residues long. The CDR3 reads CAWKPGTNTGELFF. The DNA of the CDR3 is TGTGCCTGGAAACCCGGGACAAACACCGGGGAGCTGTTTTTT.

Here the CDR3 DNA reads TGTGCCAGCAGCTTAGATCCAAACACCCCCTACGAGCAGTACTTC. Its protein is CASSLDPNTPYEQYF. The chain employs TRBV11-2 and TRBJ2-7; D unclear. This CDR3 has 15 amino acids. Per germline, CDR1 SGHAT and CDR2 FQNNGV. The V end was cut by 0 bases, the J end by 2 bases, with 11 bases between.

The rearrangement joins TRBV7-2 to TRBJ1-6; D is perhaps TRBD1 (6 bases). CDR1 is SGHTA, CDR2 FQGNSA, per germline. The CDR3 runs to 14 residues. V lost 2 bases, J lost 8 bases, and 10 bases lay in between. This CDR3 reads CASSLRGGYSPLHF. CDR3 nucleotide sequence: TGTGCCAGCAGCTTAAGGGGGGGTTATTCACCCCTCCACTTT. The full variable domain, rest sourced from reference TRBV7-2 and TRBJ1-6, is GAGVSQSPSNKVTEKGKDVELRCDPISGHTALYWYRQSLGQGLEFLIYFQGNSAPDKSGLPSDRFSAERTGGSVSTLTIQRTQQEDSAVYLCASSLRGGYSPLHFGNGTRLTVT.